This T cell receptor beta chain was recovered during a study of CD8+CD57+ T cells in acquired aplastic anemia. Overall study: Sorted CD4+ plus CD8+ cells gave DNA averaging about 3.2 ug. Healthy donors gave 11 million or so reads on average for CD4+ cells. General observations from the study: Between patients and controls, around 30 CD8+ CDR3 sequences were found in common.

The template for TCR beta VDJ and CDR3 sequence profiling was genomic DNA. Via MiXCR, TCRdb re-called the reads, giving one row per CDR3 protein. The repertoire holds some 210,000 distinct CDR3 sequences, with around 60% as singletons. A remark on this clonotype: Its target is not known.

Per the germline V gene, CDR1 is KGHDR and CDR2 is SFDVKD. The germline V and J ends were trimmed by 4 bases and 5 bases, with 13 bases remaining between them. The CDR3 contains 15 residues. V is TRBV24-1 and J is TRBJ2-2; possible D gene TRBD2, 6 bases. The clonotype was recovered from a human donor in good health. The sample was sorted CD4+, CD8+, or CD8+CD57+ T cells (not recorded which) from PBMCs. CDR3 coding DNA: TGTGCCACCAGTGAGACTAGTGCGGGGACCGGGGAGCTGTTTTTT. This sequence encodes CATSETSAGTGELFF.